This record looks at one TCR beta chain sequence and its context. Its specificity is unknown. The data are from a study of T-cell memory formation after mild COVID-19. Trimming took 4 bases from V and 8 from J; bases not matched to a gene: 11. Germline assignment: CDR1 SGHRS and CDR2 YFSETQ. The CDR3 sequence is 15 residues long. TCRdb processed the 5' RACE reads anew with MiXCR; each CDR3 protein has one entry. Of just under 550,000 distinct CDR3 sequences in the sample, roughly 22% were seen once. General study findings and limits: Largely, contracting CD4+ clones fell within CM and EM, and contracting CD8+ clones within EMRA.

This receptor was obtained from an adult woman who had mild COVID-19 (a few samples of this study predate the infection). Cell type and time point are not known. Sequenced material: PBMCs or a T cell subset sorted from them (not recorded which). The V and J genes are TRBV5-1 and TRBJ2-1; 8 bases are shared with TRBD2. The CDR3 is CASSDPGGAPDEQFF. CDR3 bases: TGCGCCAGCAGCGACCCCGGGGGGGCCCCGGATGAGCAGTTCTTC.